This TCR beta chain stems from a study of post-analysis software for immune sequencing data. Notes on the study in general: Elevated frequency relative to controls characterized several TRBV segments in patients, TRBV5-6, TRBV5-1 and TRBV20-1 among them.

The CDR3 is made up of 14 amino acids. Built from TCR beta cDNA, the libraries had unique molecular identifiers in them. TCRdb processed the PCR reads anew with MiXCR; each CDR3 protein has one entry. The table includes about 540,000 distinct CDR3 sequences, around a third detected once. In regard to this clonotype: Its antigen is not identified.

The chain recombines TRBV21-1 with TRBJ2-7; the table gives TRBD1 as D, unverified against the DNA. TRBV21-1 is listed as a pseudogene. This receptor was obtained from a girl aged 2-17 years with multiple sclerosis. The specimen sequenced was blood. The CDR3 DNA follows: TGTGCCAGCAGCAAAGGGCAGGGGTCCGACGAGCAGTACTTC. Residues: CASSKGQGSDEQYF.